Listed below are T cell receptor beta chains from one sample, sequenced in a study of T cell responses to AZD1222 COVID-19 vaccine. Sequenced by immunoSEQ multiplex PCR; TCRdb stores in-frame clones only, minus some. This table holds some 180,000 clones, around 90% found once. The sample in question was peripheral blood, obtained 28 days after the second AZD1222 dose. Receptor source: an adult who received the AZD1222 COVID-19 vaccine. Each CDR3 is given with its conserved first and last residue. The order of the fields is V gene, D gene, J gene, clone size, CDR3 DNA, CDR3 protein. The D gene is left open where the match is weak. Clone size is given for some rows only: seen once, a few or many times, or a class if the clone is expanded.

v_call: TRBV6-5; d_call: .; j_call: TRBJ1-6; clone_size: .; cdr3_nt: TGTGCCAGCAGAGGGGTCCCAAATTCACCCCTCCACTTT; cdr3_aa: CASRGVPNSPLHF
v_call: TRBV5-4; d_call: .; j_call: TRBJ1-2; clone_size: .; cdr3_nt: TGTGCCAGCAGCCCCGACCACTATGGCTACACCTTC; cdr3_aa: CASSPDHYGYTF
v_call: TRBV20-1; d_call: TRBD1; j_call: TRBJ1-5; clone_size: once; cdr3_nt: TGCAGTGCTAGTCCCAGGGGGAGGCCCCAGCATTTT; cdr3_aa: CSASPRGRPQHF
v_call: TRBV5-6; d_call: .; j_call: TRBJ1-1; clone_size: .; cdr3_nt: TGTGCCAGCAGCTTGGCGGGGGCAGGCACTGAAGCTTTCTTT; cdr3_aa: CASSLAGAGTEAFF
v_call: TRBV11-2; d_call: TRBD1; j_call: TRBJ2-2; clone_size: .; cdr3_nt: TGTGCCAGCAGAGACAGGGGTGGCACCGGGGAGCTGTTTTTT; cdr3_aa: CASRDRGGTGELFF
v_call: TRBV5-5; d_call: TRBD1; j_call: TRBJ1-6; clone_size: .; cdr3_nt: TGTGCCAGCAGCTTGGGGCAGACAGGGGGCTATTATGATTCACCCCTCCACTTT; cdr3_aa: CASSLGQTGGYYDSPLHF
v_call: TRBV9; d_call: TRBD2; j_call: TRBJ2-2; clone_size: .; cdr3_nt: TGTGCCAGCAGCGTAGGGCCTAGCGGAACCACCGGGGAGCTGTTTTTT; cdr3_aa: CASSVGPSGTTGELFF
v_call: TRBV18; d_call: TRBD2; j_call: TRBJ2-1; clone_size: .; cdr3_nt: TGTGCCAGCTCACCTCTAGCGGGGACCTACAATGAGCAGTTCTTC; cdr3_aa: CASSPLAGTYNEQFF
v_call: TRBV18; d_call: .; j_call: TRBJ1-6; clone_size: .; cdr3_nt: TGTGCCAGCTCACCTGTCGAACAGGCAATGAGGAATTCACCCCTCCACTTT; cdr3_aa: CASSPVEQAMRNSPLHF
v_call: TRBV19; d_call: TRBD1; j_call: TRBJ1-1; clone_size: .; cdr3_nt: TGTGCCAGTAGGGAGACAGGGTCTGTGACTGAAGCTTTCTTT; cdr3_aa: CASRETGSVTEAFF
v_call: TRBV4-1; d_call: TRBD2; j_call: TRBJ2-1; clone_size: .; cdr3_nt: TGCGCCAGCAGCCAATATAGCGGGACCTACAATGAGCAGTTCTTC; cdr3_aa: CASSQYSGTYNEQFF
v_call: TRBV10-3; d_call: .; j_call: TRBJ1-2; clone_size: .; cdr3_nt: TGTGCCATCAGGCAGACTGAAGACTATGGCTACACCTTC; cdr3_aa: CAIRQTEDYGYTF
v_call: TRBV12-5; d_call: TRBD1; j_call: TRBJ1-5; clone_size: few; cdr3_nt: TGTGCTAGTGGCAGTGGGACAGGAGAACCTTATAGCAATCAGCCCCAGCATTTT; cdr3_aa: CASGSGTGEPYSNQPQHF
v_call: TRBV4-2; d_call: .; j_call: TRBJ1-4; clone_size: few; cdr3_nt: TGTGCCAGCAGCCTGATGGGAGAAAAACTGTTTTTT; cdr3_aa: CASSLMGEKLFF